The rows below give T cell receptor beta chains drawn from one sample of a study of cytomegalovirus exposure and HLA in healthy donors. Produced via immunoSEQ multiplex PCR; TCRdb's table is partial and in-frame only. The table has about 87,000 clones, about 68% seen once. Sequencing was done on a sample of PBMCs. Receptor source: a man aged 25 to 45 in good health and CMV-seropositive. The CDR3 runs from the conserved cysteine through the conserved F or W. Size is omitted from some rows. Given values are once, few, many or a class for expanded clones.

v_gene	j_gene	abundance	CDR3aa
TRBV10-3	TRBJ2-7	-	CAISSVPQGAYEQYF
TRBV2	TRBJ1-2	-	CASSVQGPYGYTF
TRBV7-9	TRBJ2-7	once	CASSLSGDLSYEQYF
TRBV7-9	TRBJ1-2	-	CASSGDSYGYTF
TRBV5-1	TRBJ1-3	-	CASSPGQGALSGNTIYF
TRBV2	TRBJ1-1	-	CASSGTVNTEAFF
TRBV9	TRBJ2-2	once	CASTPGLAGFSTGELFF
TRBV27	TRBJ2-7	-	CAVSSRFEQYF
TRBV28	TRBJ1-5	-	CASSLWAGDSNQPQHF
TRBV27	TRBJ2-3	-	CASSLSNSLAPSTDTQYF
TRBV5-4	TRBJ1-2	-	CASSLVDFGVNGYTF
TRBV10-3	TRBJ2-1	-	CAISESVSSYNEQFF
TRBV28	TRBJ2-5	few	CASSQTETGAQYF
TRBV6-1	TRBJ2-3	-	CASPSADTQYF
TRBV5-5	TRBJ1-2	-	CASSLRDRGGYTF
TRBV4-1	TRBJ1-3	-	CASSQELTNSGNTIYF
TRBV6-5	TRBJ2-7	few	CASSYSTGASYEQYF
TRBV19	TRBJ1-1	once	CASSFAWQGAPSHPNTEAFF
TRBV5-8	TRBJ2-7	-	CASSLAGAGGEQYF
TRBV6-5	TRBJ1-1	many	CASLADLNTEAFF
TRBV9	TRBJ2-5	-	CASSVGGGRETQYF
TRBV7-9	TRBJ1-4	-	CASSSRGTDYEKLFF
TRBV6-1	TRBJ1-1	-	CASSEGLNTEAFF
TRBV9	TRBJ2-7	few	CASSVDWGPYEQYF
TRBV19	TRBJ2-3	-	CASSISGRPDTQYF
TRBV4-3	TRBJ2-3	-	CASSQDIFTDTQYF
TRBV10-3	TRBJ1-1	-	CAISWTLKNTEAFF
TRBV5-1	TRBJ1-5	-	CASSLGDSSNQPQHF
TRBV6-6	TRBJ2-3	-	CASTEKGGRGTDTQYF
TRBV19	TRBJ2-5	-	CASSRDLGGLKTQYF
TRBV7-2	TRBJ1-4	-	CASSKGTGAPNEKLFF
TRBV2	TRBJ1-1	few	CASVPGQGNTEAFF
TRBV9	TRBJ2-7	few	CASSGPSKPGEQYF
TRBV7-3	TRBJ1-5	-	CASSDTGERGQPQHF
TRBV10-1	TRBJ1-2	-	CASSETRGSGYTF
TRBV6-5	TRBJ2-7	-	CASSFGTGGYEQYF
TRBV28	TRBJ2-1	-	CASRAAGGSHNEQFF
TRBV2	TRBJ2-1	-	CASSFPLAGGEQFF
TRBV6-1	TRBJ2-5	-	CASRRLAGETQYF
TRBV25-1	TRBJ2-7	-	CASSEGNRAEQYF
TRBV13	TRBJ2-7	-	CASSLEAGGQSNEQYF
TRBV9	TRBJ1-2	-	CASSTSTGGGYTF
TRBV30	TRBJ1-1	few	CAWSTTMNTEAFF
TRBV6-6	TRBJ2-1	-	CASRGEAGGGSEQFF
TRBV5-5	TRBJ1-6	-	CASSLAAGGYSPLHF
TRBV27	TRBJ1-3	-	CASSFSVDRGPGNTIYF
TRBV6-1	TRBJ1-1	-	CASSGTVTEAFF
TRBV30	TRBJ1-1	-	CAWSRGTEAFF
TRBV10-3	TRBJ2-2	few	CAISETEQTGELFF
TRBV15	TRBJ2-2	-	CATSRDRIAGGGAGELFF
TRBV5-1	TRBJ2-3	-	CASSLASTDTQYF
TRBV7-9	TRBJ1-5	-	CASSLGASNQPQHF
TRBV5-4	TRBJ2-5	-	CASSPRRGGGETQYF
TRBV20-1	TRBJ1-1	-	CSARGQGEAFF
TRBV28	TRBJ2-7	-	CASSLGQGLGEQYF